This T cell receptor beta chain was observed in a study of shared clonotypes between healthy human individuals. Remarks on this clone: The antigen is unknown. This sample also contains other DNA sequences that code for the same CDR3.

In germline, CDR1 is KGHSH, CDR2 LQKENI. This CDR3 has 15 residues. With 3 bases clipped from V and 0 bases from J, the junction kept 5 bases outside the gene matches. Study findings and constraints: The study drew on few donors, limiting represented genetic and exposure-history diversity.

Every unsorted PBMC PCR replicate was loaded with 300 ng DNA, roughly 30,000 T cell genomes. DNA from unsorted PBMC was sequenced on ten immunoSEQ deep assay plates. As handled by the study authors: ImmunoSEQ sequences covered only the junction and lacked quality scores; filtering therefore differed. Sequencing used immunoSEQ multiplex PCR; TCRdb keeps in-frame clones, though not all of them. V, J and clone size reflect that table, while D and trimming were determined from the DNA. The sample records more than 400,000 clones, approximately 82% being singletons. The sequencing input was PBMCs. The TCR sequence derives from a middle-aged woman in good health. Some clones in this sample may be carry-over from other donors' samples. J is TRBJ2-7 and V is TRBV18; 7 nucleotides agree with TRBD1. CDR3: CASSPERGLSYEQYF. Here the CDR3 DNA reads TGTGCCAGCTCACCGGAGAGGGGGCTCTCCTACGAGCAGTACTTC.